This TCR beta chain derives from a study of cytomegalovirus exposure and HLA in healthy donors. Overall study: Both the 120 validation repertoires and the 600 to 750 first-cohort repertoires used the same platform, as reported by a later analysis.

Findings and caveats of the study: That first-cohort TCR clusters tended to co-occur in the roughly 110 validation repertoires was found in a later analysis. The study designated 160 or so TCR beta chains cytomegalovirus-associated.

Remarks on this clone: Its cognate antigen is unknown.

Only in-frame clones appear in the TCRdb table, and some are missing; sequencing was by immunoSEQ multiplex PCR. The repertoire includes 200,000 or so clones, around nine tenths of them detected once, and about 2.9% sits in the top ten. Sequencing used PBMCs. This TCR was recovered from a young woman in good health and CMV-seronegative.

DNA for the CDR3: TGTGCCAGCAGTACTAAGCGGGACGCAGATACGCAGTATTTT. Translated: CASSTKRDADTQYF. V and J are TRBV27 and TRBJ2-3; 7 nucleotides match TRBD2. V lost 5 bases and J lost 4; bases outside the gene matches: 6. The CDR3 contains 14 residues. Germline CDR1 MNHEY, CDR2 SMNVEV (reference sequence).